The 25 T cell receptor beta chains given below trace back to one sample, sequenced in a study of CXCR3-negative and CXCR3-positive naive CD8 T cells. The TRB libraries of cDNA were built by UMI-labeled 5' RACE. TCRdb reprocessed the 5' RACE reads and reports one entry per CDR3 protein, with no DNA. The listing contains 50,000 to 65,000 distinct CDR3 sequences. The sequencing input was naive CXCR3- CD8+ T cells from blood. Noted subset: CD45RO-CCR7+CD27+CD95- naive CD8+ T cells lacking CXCR3 (TNR3-). The receptors were sampled from a human donor in good health. Some clones in this sample may be carry-over from other donors' samples.

The gene calls are TRBV29-1 and TRBJ2-1. This CDR3 has 14 amino acids. The V gene's germline CDR1 is SQVTM and CDR2 ANQGSEA. Here the CDR3 reads CSVVPQGPYNEQFF.

The chain carries TRBV28 and TRBJ2-2. The CDR3 totals 12 residues. The germline CDR1 and CDR2 sequences are MDHEN and SYDVKM. The CDR3 here is CASSFGTGELFF.

The chain carries TRBV27 and TRBJ2-3; TCRdb names TRBD2, which stays unverified in the absence of DNA. The germline V gene has CDR1 MNHEY and CDR2 SMNVEV (reference sequence). The CDR3 loop spans 18 amino acids. CDR3 in amino acids: CASSPIMGLAGGGDTQYF.

The genes are TRBV3-1 and TRBJ2-5; lacking DNA, the TRBD1 call made by TCRdb goes unchecked. CDR1 and CDR2 (germline): LGHDT, YNNKEL (reference sequence). CDR3 length: 15 amino acids. CDR3 sequence: CASSHLMRGGETQYF.

The rearrangement uses TRBV29-1 and TRBJ2-5; there is no DNA to check the TCRdb D call of TRBD2. This CDR3 is 16 amino acids long. CDR1 SQVTM and CDR2 ANQGSEA come from the germline V gene. CDR3 amino acids: CSVEPGLAGGQETQYF.

This chain uses TRBV28 with TRBJ2-5; TCRdb gives TRBD2 as the D gene, but with no DNA this cannot be confirmed. Germline CDR1 and CDR2: MDHEN and SYDVKM. The CDR3 is 17 residues long. This CDR3 reads CASSPYPSGGIQETQYF.

V gene TRBV10-2 combines with J gene TRBJ2-3. The CDR3 has 13 amino acids. Germline loops: CDR1 WSHSY, CDR2 SAAADI. The CDR3 spells CASIDLLESTQYF.

The V and J genes are TRBV7-9 and TRBJ2-5; TCRdb indicates TRBD2, and absent DNA this call remains unverified. CDR3 size: 16 residues. Looked up from germline, CDR1 is SEHNR and CDR2 is FQNEAQ (reference sequence). The CDR3 is CASSPNGLQNGETQYF.

This chain uses TRBV28 with TRBJ1-5; the D gene TCRdb calls, TRBD1, cannot be checked with no DNA. The V gene's germline CDR1 is MDHEN and CDR2 SYDVKM. The CDR3 sequence is 15 residues long. The CDR3 sequence is CASSWDRYVNQPQHF.

The CDR3: CASSLSRGSYEQYF. The gene calls are TRBV6-6 and TRBJ2-7; without DNA, the TCRdb call of TRBD1 cannot be checked. Per germline, CDR1 MNHNY and CDR2 SVGAGI (reference sequence). CDR3 length: 14 residues.

This chain connects TRBV6-2 or TRBV6-3 to TRBJ2-7; TCRdb's D call of TRBD1 is untestable without DNA. The CDR3 spans 21 residues. Germline V gene data show CDR1 as MNHEY and CDR2 as SVGEGT. Here the CDR3 reads CASSYSNEVTTGAESAYEQYF.

The chain employs TRBV5-1 and TRBJ2-2; TCRdb's D call of TRBD2 is untestable without DNA. The germline V gene encodes CDR1 SGHRS and CDR2 YFSETQ. This CDR3 has 15 amino acids. Here the CDR3 reads CASSFNLAGTGELFF.

This rearrangement joins TRBV3-1 to TRBJ2-3; TCRdb lists TRBD2, though no DNA is available to test this call. CDR3 length: 15 amino acids. Germline values: CDR1 LGHDT, CDR2 YNNKEL (reference sequence). CDR3 in amino acids: CASSQGAGEADTQYF.

V and J are TRBV7-2 and TRBJ2-6; the D call of TRBD1 rests on TCRdb alone, since no DNA is present to check it. Germline V gene data show CDR1 as SGHTA and CDR2 as FQGNSA. CDR3 length equals 18 residues. CDR3: CASSLIRRQFSGANVLTF.

The chain employs TRBV9 and TRBJ2-1; TCRdb lists TRBD2, though no DNA is available to test this call. Germline V CDR1 and CDR2: SGDLS, YYNGEE. There are 15 residues in the CDR3. The CDR3 loop reads CASSVSGGPYNEQFF.

The V gene is TRBV6-1, the J gene TRBJ1-5. Per the germline V gene, CDR1 is MNHNS and CDR2 is SASEGT. CDR3 size: 13 residues. The CDR3 region is CASSETSNQPQHF.

The genes are TRBV6-2 or TRBV6-3 and TRBJ2-7; TCRdb calls TRBD1, which cannot be checked without DNA. The CDR3 is 14 amino acids. The germline V gene has CDR1 MNHEY and CDR2 SVGEGT. The CDR3 is CASSTMDRPYEQYF.

The chain recombines TRBV7-2 with TRBJ1-1; no DNA is available, so the TRBD1 call from TCRdb remains unchecked. This CDR3 region has 13 residues. Looked up from germline, CDR1 is SGHTA and CDR2 is FQGNSA. The CDR3 sequence is CASRAQGNTEAFF.

V gene TRBV12-3 or TRBV12-4 combines with J gene TRBJ2-5; TCRdb indicates TRBD1, and absent DNA this call remains unverified. CDR3 length: 15 residues. This chain's CDR3 is CASSYAGNEKETQYF.

This chain links TRBV9 with TRBJ1-1; TCRdb returns TRBD1, unconfirmable since there is no DNA. The CDR3 is 18 amino acids. CDR1 SGDLS and CDR2 YYNGEE come from the germline V gene. The CDR3 region is CASSENLEGDRDGTEAFF.

The chain combines TRBV7-6 with TRBJ2-2; checking the TCRdb D call of TRBD1 is not possible without DNA. Germline-derived CDR1 and CDR2 are SGHVS and FNYEAQ. The CDR3 is 14 residues long. The CDR3 region is CASSRDRFTGELFF.

V and J are TRBV6-2 or TRBV6-3 and TRBJ2-1. Per the germline V gene, CDR1 is MNHEY and CDR2 is SVGEGT. The CDR3 spans 12 residues. The CDR3 protein is CASSYSSDEQFF.

J is TRBJ2-5 and V is TRBV7-9; absent DNA, TCRdb's TRBD1 call cannot be checked. CDR3 length equals 15 residues. CDR1 is SEHNR, CDR2 FQNEAQ, per germline (reference sequence). CDR3 residues: CASSPPDRGQETQYF.

The chain couples TRBV9 to TRBJ2-1; the TCRdb D gene call, TRBD1, has no DNA to confirm it. CDR1 is SGDLS, CDR2 YYNGEE, per germline. The CDR3 covers 18 residues. This chain's CDR3 is CASSDRDRGFSSYNEQFF.

The V gene is TRBV7-9, the J gene TRBJ1-2. Germline V lookup: CDR1 SEHNR, CDR2 FQNEAQ (reference sequence). The CDR3 spans 14 residues. The CDR3 here is CASSLGQLNYGYTF.